The source of this T cell receptor (beta chain) is a study of T cells in localized non-small cell lung cancer. Study-level results: The study detected a median roughly 61 of the top 100 tumor clones in adjacent lung. Heterogeneity remains possible because sequencing was limited to only one tumor region. Density of T cells in blood, when higher, went with longer overall survival. The greatest T cell clonality was found in uninvolved adjacent lung (higher than in tumor).

In the case of this clone: Its specificity is not known.

V was clipped by 6 bases and J by 5 bases; unmatched bases: 2. The CDR3 extends over 15 amino acids. Germline V lookup: CDR1 MNHNS, CDR2 SASEGT. Only in-frame clones appear in the TCRdb table, and some are missing; sequencing was by immunoSEQ multiplex PCR. The sample lists more than 8,000 clones, approximately 89% occurring once. The sequences come from peripheral blood, collected before any cancer treatment. The V and J genes are TRBV6-1 and TRBJ2-2; 14 bases align to TRBD2. The receptor comes from an older female donor with stage II squamous cell lung carcinoma. CDR3 sequence reads: CASRTSGRGTGELFF. For the CDR3, the DNA is TGTGCCAGCAGGACTAGCGGGAGGGGAACCGGGGAGCTGTTTTTT.